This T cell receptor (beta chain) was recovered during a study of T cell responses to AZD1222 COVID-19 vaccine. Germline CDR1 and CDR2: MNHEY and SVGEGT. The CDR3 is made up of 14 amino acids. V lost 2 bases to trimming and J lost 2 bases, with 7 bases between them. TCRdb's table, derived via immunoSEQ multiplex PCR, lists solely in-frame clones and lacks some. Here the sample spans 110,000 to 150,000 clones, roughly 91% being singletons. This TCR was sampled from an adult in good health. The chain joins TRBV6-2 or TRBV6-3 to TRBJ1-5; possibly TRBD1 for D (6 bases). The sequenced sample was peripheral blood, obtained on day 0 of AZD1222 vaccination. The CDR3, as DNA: TGTGCCAGCAGTTACCGGACAGGCAATCAGCCCCAGCATTTT. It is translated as CASSYRTGNQPQHF.